This TCR beta chain was recorded in a study of Ad26.COV2.S vaccination and SARS-CoV-2 variants. Study-wide results and caveats: Across vaccine and placebo recipients, the breadth of non-spike TCRs was similar. Substantial breadth was reported for post-vaccination spike-specific CD8+ and CD4+ T cells.

Between the trimmed V and J ends, which lost 0 bases and 4 bases, there was a span of 24 bases. This CDR3 is 19 amino acids long. Germline assignment: CDR1 ENHRY and CDR2 SYGVKD. The sample's treatment: around 19 received Ad26.COV2.S at low or high dose, single or two shots; roughly five received placebo; per-sample allocation not given. Following the first vaccine or placebo injection, samples were taken on day 63. The individual, an adult aged 18-55 years, was a donor in Boston. Vaccination used an Ad26 vector expressing Wuhan-strain SARS-CoV-2 spike. Sequencing was performed with immunoSEQ multiplex PCR; in TCRdb, only in-frame clones are kept and a portion is missing. The sample records a few hundred thousand clones, 83% being singletons. This clone was seen a single time. Its specificity is not known.

The chain employs TRBV10-3 and TRBJ1-2; D gene unclear. The starting material was peripheral blood, obtained in a trial of Ad26.COV2.S vaccine versus placebo. The receptor's source is a person between 18 and 65 years old who received the Ad26.COV2.S COVID-19 vaccine or a placebo. Here the CDR3 reads CAISESKGDSFGLGYGYTF. The CDR3, as DNA: TGTGCCATCAGTGAGTCGAAGGGAGACTCATTCGGCCTCGGCTATGGCTACACCTTC.